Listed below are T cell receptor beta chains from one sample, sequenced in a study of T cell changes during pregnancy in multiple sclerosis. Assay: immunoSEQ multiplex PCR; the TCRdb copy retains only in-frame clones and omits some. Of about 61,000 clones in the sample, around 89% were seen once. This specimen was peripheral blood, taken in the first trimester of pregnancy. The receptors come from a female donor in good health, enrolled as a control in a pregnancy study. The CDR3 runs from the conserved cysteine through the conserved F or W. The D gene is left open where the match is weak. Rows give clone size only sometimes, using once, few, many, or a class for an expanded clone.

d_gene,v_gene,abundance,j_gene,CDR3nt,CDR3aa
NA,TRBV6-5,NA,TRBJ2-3,TGTGCCAGCAGTTATGAGAGAGGGCCGCAGTATTTT,CASSYERGPQYF
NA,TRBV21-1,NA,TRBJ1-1,TGTGCCAGTTATACGCCAGGGGGGACTGAAGCTTTCTTT,CASYTPGGTEAFF
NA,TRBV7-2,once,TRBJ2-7,TGTGCCAGCAGCTTATATTTCCACGAGCAGTACTTC,CASSLYFHEQYF
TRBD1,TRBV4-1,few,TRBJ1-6,TGCGCCAGCAGCCAAGTGAGGGGGCTGAATTCACCCCTCCACTTT,CASSQVRGLNSPLHF
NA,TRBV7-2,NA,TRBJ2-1,TGTGCCAGCAGCTCAGCCAGCTACAATGAGCAGTTCTTC,CASSSASYNEQFF
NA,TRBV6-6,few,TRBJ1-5,TGTGCCAGCGGAACCGAGGGCGTTCGGCAGCCCCAGCATTTT,CASGTEGVRQPQHF
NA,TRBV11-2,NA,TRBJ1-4,TGTGCCAGCAGCTTAGAAATAGGGGCGTTTGAAAAACTGTTTTTT,CASSLEIGAFEKLFF
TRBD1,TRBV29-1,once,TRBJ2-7,TGCAGCGTTGAAGGGACAGGGGAAGGCGAGCAGTACTTC,CSVEGTGEGEQYF
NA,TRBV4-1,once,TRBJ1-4,TGCGCCAGCAGCCAAGGGAACAGAATCTTTAATGAAAAACTGTTTTTT,CASSQGNRIFNEKLFF
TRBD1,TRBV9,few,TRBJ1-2,TGTGCCAGCAGCGACCCCGGGACAGGGTCTTATGGCTACACCTTC,CASSDPGTGSYGYTF
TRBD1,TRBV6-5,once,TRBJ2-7,TGTGCCAGCACTGGGGACAGGGGGACCGAGCAGTACTTC,CASTGDRGTEQYF
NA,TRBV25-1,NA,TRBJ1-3,TGTGCCAGCAGTGAGGCAAGCTCTGGAAACACCATATATTTT,CASSEASSGNTIYF
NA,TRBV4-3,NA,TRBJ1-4,TGCGCCAGCAGCCAAGATCCGGATCCGGGGGAAAAACTGTTTTTT,CASSQDPDPGEKLFF
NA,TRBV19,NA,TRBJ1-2,TGTGCCAGTAGTTTTCGGGACATCGGTGGCTACACCTTC,CASSFRDIGGYTF